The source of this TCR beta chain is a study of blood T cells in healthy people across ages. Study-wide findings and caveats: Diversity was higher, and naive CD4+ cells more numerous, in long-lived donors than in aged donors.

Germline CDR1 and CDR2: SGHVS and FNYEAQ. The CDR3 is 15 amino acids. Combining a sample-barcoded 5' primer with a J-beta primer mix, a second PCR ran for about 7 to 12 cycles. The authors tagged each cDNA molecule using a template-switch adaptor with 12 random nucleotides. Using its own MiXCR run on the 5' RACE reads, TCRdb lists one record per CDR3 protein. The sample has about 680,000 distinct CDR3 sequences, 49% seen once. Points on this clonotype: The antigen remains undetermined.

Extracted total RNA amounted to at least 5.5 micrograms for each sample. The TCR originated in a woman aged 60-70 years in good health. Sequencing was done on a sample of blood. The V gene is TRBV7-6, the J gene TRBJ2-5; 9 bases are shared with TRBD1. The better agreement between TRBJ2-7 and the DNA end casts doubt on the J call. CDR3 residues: CASSLSTGGVYEQYF. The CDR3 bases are TGTGCCAGCAGCTTATCGACAGGGGGGGTGTACGAGCAGTACTTC.